Listed below are T cell receptor beta chains from one sample, sequenced in a study of shared clonotypes between healthy human individuals. Clones were read by immunoSEQ multiplex PCR, and TCRdb kept only the in-frame ones, dropping some. The sample yields approximately 2.4 million clones, approximately 95% seen once. Sequenced: naive CD4+ T cells sorted from blood. Receptors were obtained from a man between 18 and 29 years old in good health. CDR3s leave out the opening cysteine and the closing phenylalanine or tryptophan.

>TRBJ2-1|10|TRBV5-1
ASSFLNNEQF
>TRBJ2-1|9|TRBV2
ASRENNEQF
>TRBJ2-3|17|TRBV19
ASSRSLSTGARVTDTQY
>TRBJ2-7|16|TRBV9
ASSTTSGGLKGPYEQY
>TRBJ1-6|19|TRBV4-1
ASSLLAKGASGSSYNSPLH
>TRBJ2-5|10|TRBV9
ASSVDAGTQY
>TRBJ1-6|15|TRBV4-1
ASSPVDSPFLNSPLH
>TRBJ1-3|10|TRBV28
ASSLRGNTIY
>TRBJ1-6|11|TRBV6-6
ASSALGGSPLH
>TRBJ1-4|11|TRBV2
ASRGQGNEKLF
>TRBJ2-5|12|TRBV5-1
ASSLALGGETQY
>TRBJ1-1|10|TRBV2
ASTVGNTEAF
>TRBJ1-6|15|TRBV9
ASSPSSGSSYNSPLH
>TRBJ1-1|13|TRBV4-3
ASSQVPQTNTEAF
>TRBJ2-6|14|TRBV14
ASSRTTGLGANVLT
>TRBJ2-5|9|TRBV20-1
SASSEETQY